What follows are 4 T cell receptor beta chains derived from one specimen sequenced in a study of blood T cell repertoires in COVID-19. Assay used: immunoSEQ multiplex PCR; TCRdb lists only in-frame clones, some missing. Of about 180,000 clones in the sample, approximately 85% are singletons; the top ten hold more than 8.5%. Sequenced sample: PBMCs or T cells enriched from blood (not recorded which). Every receptor here comes from a woman aged 18 to 35 who had recovered from COVID-19.

As for this clone: Within the sample, other DNA sequences also encode this same CDR3. The chain is built from TRBV9 and TRBJ2-1; 9 bases are a match to TRBD2. The length of the CDR3 is 16 residues. Per germline, CDR1 SGDLS and CDR2 YYNGEE. J lost 2 bases, V lost 0 bases, and 3 bases had no gene match. The CDR3 reads CASSVELAGTYNEQFF. The DNA of the CDR3 is TGTGCCAGCAGCGTAGAGCTAGCGGGGACCTACAATGAGCAGTTCTTC.

This clone appeared a single time. This rearrangement joins TRBV2 to TRBJ2-4, with 9 bases lining up with TRBD2. Trimming took 6 bases from V and 0 from J; bases not matched to a gene: 9. Germline lookup yields CDR1 SNHLY and CDR2 FYNNEI. CDR3 size: 17 residues. The CDR3 DNA follows: TGTGCCAGCAGCGCCATGACTAGCGGAGTAGCCAAAAACATTCAGTACTTC. Protein: CASSAMTSGVAKNIQYF.

The chain employs TRBV28 and TRBJ2-6, with D maybe TRBD2 (5 bases). V lost 5 bases and J 1 base, leaving 12 bases between the germline ends. The V gene's germline CDR1 is MDHEN and CDR2 SYDVKM. This CDR3 spans 16 amino acids. Written as DNA, the CDR3 is TGTGCCAGCAGTCCCGACGGGGTTTCTGGGGCCAACGTCCTGACTTTC. It encodes CASSPDGVSGANVLTF.

The rearrangement links TRBV28 to TRBJ1-1; TRBD1 aligns across 7 bases. The CDR3 runs 14 residues. With 2 bases clipped from V and 4 bases from J, the junction kept 4 bases outside the gene matches. Looked up from germline, CDR1 is MDHEN and CDR2 is SYDVKM. CDR3 protein: CASSLRGLGTEAFF. CDR3 nucleotides: TGTGCCAGCAGTTTAAGGGGGCTGGGCACTGAAGCTTTCTTT.